Listed here are 21 T cell receptor beta chains from one sample, sequenced in a study of identical twins. Via MiXCR, TCRdb re-called the 5' RACE reads, giving one row per CDR3 protein. The repertoire holds about 150,000 distinct CDR3 sequences, with around 3.5% as singletons. Sequencing was performed on memory T cells sorted from blood. These receptors all stem from a man in his late teens or twenties in good health.

This clonotype was found many times. The chain is built from TRBV20-1 and TRBJ1-2, with TRBD1 matching 10 bases. The germline V gene encodes CDR1 DFQATT and CDR2 SNEGSKA (reference sequence). V lost 4 bases, J lost 8 bases, and 7 bases stayed unmatched. This CDR3 is built from 13 residues. The CDR3 protein is CSATGTGATGYTF. CDR3 DNA: TGCAGTGCTACCGGGACAGGGGCAACCGGCTACACCTTC.

The table lists this clonotype with many counts. The chain has TRBV10-2 and TRBJ2-1, with 10 bases identical to TRBD1. V shed 10 bases and J 5 bases; nucleotides not matched to a gene: 11. The germline V gene has CDR1 WSHSY and CDR2 SAAADI. CDR3 size: 15 residues. The CDR3 loop is CATSSGTGVNNEQFF. CDR3 DNA sequence: TGCGCCACCAGCTCCGGGACAGGGGTAAACAATGAGCAGTTCTTC.

The chain has TRBV11-3 and TRBJ2-1; D may correspond to TRBD1 or TRBD2 (5 bases each). Looked up from germline, CDR1 is SGHNT and CDR2 is YENEEA. The CDR3 consists of 13 residues. V was trimmed by 4 bases and J by 10 bases, leaving 14 bases between them. As DNA, the CDR3 is TGTGCCAGCAGCTCCCATTTGGGGGAGGAGCAGTTCTTC. Translation: CASSSHLGEEQFF.

This clonotype occurred many times. This chain uses TRBV5-5 with TRBJ1-2, with D possibly TRBD1 on 5 matching bases. The CDR3 runs 17 residues. Germline lookup yields CDR1 SGHKS and CDR2 YYEKEE (reference sequence). V gave up 0 bases and J gave up 1 base, with 16 bases separating them. The DNA for the CDR3 is TGTGCCAGCAGCTTGGTATGGGGAGGGACTTTTAACTATGGCTACACCTTC. Translated: CASSLVWGGTFNYGYTF. Full variable domain (rest looked up from reference TRBV5-5 and TRBJ1-2): DAGVTQSPTHLIKTRGQQVTLRCSPISGHKSVSWYQQVLGQGPQFIFQYYEKEERGRGNFPDRFSARQFPNYSSELNVNALLLGDSALYLCASSLVWGGTFNYGYTFGSGTRLTVV.

In this sample, this clonotype turned up many times. This chain uses TRBV4-2 with TRBJ1-6; TRBD1 is a possible D gene (6 bases). Looked up from germline, CDR1 is LGHNA and CDR2 is YNFKEQ. With 6 bases removed from V and 4 bases from J, the gap between germline ends came to 13 bases. This CDR3 has 15 residues. For the CDR3, the DNA is TGTGCCAGCAGGCACGGACAGTCATATAATTCACCCCTCCACTTT. Translated, it gives CASRHGQSYNSPLHF.

This clonotype was picked up many times. The chain combines TRBV12-3 or TRBV12-4 with TRBJ2-4; unclear D gene. The ends were cut back, 1 base at V and 8 bases at J, with 12 bases in the middle. The CDR3 is 14 amino acids. CDR3 coding DNA: TGTGCCAGCAGTTTAGATCGCGAAGGAGACATTCAGTACTTC. This gives the protein CASSLDREGDIQYF.

This clonotype was observed many times. V usage is TRBV10-3 and J usage is TRBJ2-1, with TRBD2 identical over 7 bases. Germline V lookup: CDR1 ENHRY, CDR2 SYGVKD. After removal of 3 bases from V and 15 bases from J, the junction contained 8 bases not matched to a gene. This CDR3 spans 12 amino acids. The CDR3 nucleotides read TGTGCCATCAGTGATGGCGGGGGTGTCGGGTTCTTC. Protein: CAISDGGGVGFF.

This clonotype was seen at least ten times. The chain couples TRBV20-1 to TRBJ2-1; 8 bases map to TRBD1. Germline V lookup: CDR1 DFQATT, CDR2 SNEGSKA (reference sequence). The length of the CDR3 is 16 residues. The ends lost 1 base at V and 3 bases at J; junction bases unmatched: 8. The CDR3 sequence is CSARALTGDVYNEQFF. In DNA, the CDR3 is TGCAGTGCTAGAGCTCTGACAGGGGATGTCTACAATGAGCAGTTCTTC.

This clonotype has a count of ten or more. The chain joins TRBV2 to TRBJ2-5; a weak D match, TRBD2 (7 bases). Trimming pared 8 bases from V and 5 bases from J, leaving 12 bases between. This CDR3 region has 12 residues. Germline-derived CDR1 and CDR2 are SNHLY and FYNNEI. CDR3 sequence: CASHREGETQYF. Here the CDR3 DNA reads TGTGCCAGCCACAGGGAGGGGGAGACCCAGTACTTC.

This clonotype has at least ten counts. The chain is built from TRBV12-3 or TRBV12-4 and TRBJ1-5, with D possibly TRBD1 on 6 matching bases. The CDR3 is 15 residues long. The V end lost 3 bases, the J end lost 7 bases, and 16 bases lay between the germline ends. CDR3 sequence: CASSFIDRTSQPQHF. The DNA for the CDR3 is TGTGCCAGCAGTTTTATTGACAGGACCAGCCAGCCCCAGCATTTT.

This clonotype was recorded many times. V and J are TRBV10-3 and TRBJ2-5; 12 nucleotides match TRBD1. This CDR3 is built from 15 residues. CDR1 ENHRY and CDR2 SYGVKD come from the germline V gene. With 2 bases clipped from V and 7 bases from J, the junction kept 5 bases outside the gene matches. The CDR3 reads CAISEGTGGVWTQYF. The CDR3 nucleotides are TGTGCCATCAGTGAGGGGACAGGGGGCGTATGGACCCAGTACTTC.

This clonotype was seen many times. The chain couples TRBV12-3 or TRBV12-4 to TRBJ1-2; 7 bases are a match to TRBD1. Unmatched junction bases numbered 5, after V lost 7 bases and J lost 3 bases. This CDR3 region has 13 residues. CDR3 residues: CASKGGQDYGYTF. The CDR3 DNA reads TGTGCCAGCAAAGGAGGACAGGACTATGGCTACACCTTC.

CDR3 DNA: TGTGCCAGCAGCTTAGTATTTCTGGGACTAGCGGGAGGGGTCCCAGATACGCAGTATTTT. Amino acids: CASSLVFLGLAGGVPDTQYF. The chain employs TRBV7-8 and TRBJ2-3; 16 bases match TRBD2. This CDR3 region has 20 residues. V lost 1 base and J lost 4; bases outside the gene matches: 11. From germline, CDR1 is SGHVS and CDR2 FQNEAQ.

This clonotype was observed at least ten times. The rearrangement uses TRBV9 and TRBJ2-6, with 8 bases fitting TRBD1. The germline CDR1 and CDR2 sequences are SGDLS and YYNGEE. Unmatched junction bases numbered 6, after V lost 0 bases and J lost 4 bases. This CDR3 comprises 17 residues. CDR3 nucleotide sequence: TGTGCCAGCAGCGTAGCGACAGGGGTAATGGGGGCCAACGTCCTGACTTTC. This sequence encodes CASSVATGVMGANVLTF.

The sample holds many counts of this clonotype. The J gene is TRBJ2-2, the V gene TRBV18; the D gene is possibly TRBD1 (5 bases). Per germline, CDR1 KGHSH and CDR2 LQKENI. This CDR3 is 16 amino acids long. The germline V and J ends were trimmed by 0 bases and 1 base, with 9 bases remaining between them. CDR3 nucleotide sequence: TGTGCCAGCTCACCACCCCAGGGTCAGAACACCGGGGAGCTGTTTTTT. Protein: CASSPPQGQNTGELFF.

This clonotype was observed at least ten times. This chain connects TRBV27 to TRBJ2-7; the D call may be TRBD1 or TRBD2 (5 bases each). The CDR3 runs 14 residues. CDR1 and CDR2 (germline): MNHEY, SMNVEV (reference sequence). The germline V and J ends were trimmed by 6 bases and 6 bases, with 18 bases remaining between them. The CDR3 region is CASSRGGAGPEQYF. In DNA, the CDR3 is TGTGCCAGCAGCCGTGGGGGTGCAGGGCCCGAGCAGTACTTC.

At least ten counts were recorded for this clonotype. V gene TRBV11-2 combines with J gene TRBJ2-2; 8 bases map to TRBD2. Trimming removed 8 bases from V and 5 bases from J; junction bases left unmatched: 10. Germline values: CDR1 SGHAT, CDR2 FQNNGV. This CDR3 contains 15 residues. CDR3 sequence reads: CASRREGGYTGELFF. The CDR3 DNA reads as TGTGCCAGCCGTCGGGAGGGGGGTTATACCGGGGAGCTGTTTTTT.

This rearrangement joins TRBV7-8 to TRBJ1-5; D is unclear. This CDR3 region has 13 residues. From germline, CDR1 is SGHVS and CDR2 FQNEAQ. Trimming removed 0 bases at V and 6 bases at J, with 6 bases between. The CDR3 loop is CASSLALIQPQHF. Here the CDR3 DNA reads TGTGCCAGCAGCTTAGCTTTAATTCAGCCCCAGCATTTT.

This clonotype was observed at least ten times. The rearrangement uses TRBV12-3 or TRBV12-4 and TRBJ2-1; 8 bases agree with TRBD1. The J segment lost 10 bases and the V segment lost 3 bases, leaving 11 bases of the junction unmatched. This CDR3 has 15 residues. The CDR3 loop is CASSLYGQGLLEQFF. In nucleotides, the CDR3 is TGTGCCAGCAGTTTGTACGGACAGGGCCTTCTGGAGCAGTTCTTC.

This clonotype was counted at least ten times. The rearrangement joins TRBV29-1 to TRBJ2-1; D may match TRBD1 or TRBD2 (5 bases each). Deletions cut 1 base from V and 5 bases from J, with 15 bases between. This CDR3 is 15 amino acids long. CDR1 is SQVTM, CDR2 ANQGSEA, per germline. The CDR3 here is CSVEVRGPGNNEQFF. CDR3 in DNA: TGCAGCGTTGAAGTCCGAGGGCCAGGGAACAATGAGCAGTTCTTC.

This clonotype came up many times. The chain recombines TRBV5-6 with TRBJ2-3; D unclear. The V end was cut by 2 bases, the J end by 5 bases, with 15 bases between. CDR3 length: 15 amino acids. Germline V gives CDR1 SGHDT, CDR2 YYEEEE. CDR3 DNA: TGTGCCAGCAGCTTTTTTGGCAGGCCAAGAGATACGCAGTATTTT. It specifies CASSFFGRPRDTQYF.